The 8 T cell receptor beta chains below come from one sample, sequenced in a study of tumor-infiltrating lymphocytes in primary liver carcinoma. Germline DNA was also extracted, with blood RNA taken from unsorted whole blood. Starting material of about 450 ng total RNA yielded TCR beta cDNA via a constant-region primer. Sequencing libraries for TCR beta derived from three nested multiplex PCR rounds that used slightly modified ARM-PCR. In the first two PCR rounds, TRBV1-TRBV30 forward primers were paired with a C-beta reverse primer, and each round lasted approximately 10 cycles. MiXCR, run by TCRdb on the multiplex PCR reads, gives a single entry per CDR3 protein. The sample has over 250,000 distinct CDR3 sequences, 45% to 70% seen once. The specimen was peripheral blood. Receptor source: a woman under 40 with primary liver carcinoma and hepatitis B virus infection.

In the case of this clonotype: A much larger clonotype is one base distant, so this may be a read error. The chain joins TRBV4-1 to TRBJ2-7; D gene ambiguous. The CDR3 has 11 amino acids. V was pared by 2 bases and J by 5 bases, with 4 bases between. CDR1 MGHRA and CDR2 YSYEKL come from the germline V gene. The CDR3 bases are TGCGCCAGCAGCCAAAGCAACGAGCAGTACTTC. Translation: CASSQSNEQYF.

The chain combines TRBV5-6 with TRBJ1-5, with unresolved D. This CDR3 comprises 17 residues. The V gene lost 0 bases and the J gene lost 5 bases, with 18 bases spanning the gap. Germline CDR1 and CDR2: SGHDT and YYEEEE. CDR3 protein: CASSLGPGVLRYQPQHF. The CDR3 bases are TGTGCCAGCAGCTTGGGACCGGGAGTTTTGCGCTATCAGCCCCAGCATTTT.

The rearrangement uses TRBV12-3 or TRBV12-4 and TRBJ1-4, with D possibly TRBD1 on 6 matching bases. There are 15 residues in the CDR3. V was trimmed by 3 bases and J by 8 bases, leaving 16 bases between them. The CDR3 sequence is CASSLLWGAREKLFF. The DNA of the CDR3 is TGTGCCAGCAGTTTGTTGTGGGGGGCGAGGGAAAAACTGTTTTTT.

This chain links TRBV13 with TRBJ2-1, with 10 bases aligning to TRBD2. With 4 bases clipped from V and 8 bases from J, the junction kept 11 bases outside the gene matches. The V gene's germline CDR1 is PRHDT and CDR2 FYEKMQ (reference sequence). This CDR3 has 16 amino acids. This chain's CDR3 is CASSSRTSGHWDEQFF. CDR3 DNA: TGTGCCAGCAGCTCCCGGACTAGCGGCCATTGGGATGAGCAGTTCTTC.

This clonotype was counted between two and nine times. This rearrangement joins TRBV7-9 to TRBJ1-5; D not certain. CDR1 is SEHNR and CDR2 is FQNEAQ in the germline V gene (reference sequence). The CDR3 length is 11 residues. The ends were cut back, 3 bases at V and 9 bases at J, with 6 bases in the middle. For the CDR3, the DNA is TGTGCCAGCAGCTTGGGAGGGCCCCAGCATTTT. It codes for CASSLGGPQHF. The variable domain in full, with the rest retrieved from reference TRBV7-9 and TRBJ1-5, is DTGVSQNPRHKITKRGQNVTFRCDPISEHNRLYWYRQTLGQGPEFLTYFQNEAQLEKSRLLSDRFSAERPKGSFSTLEIQRTEQGDSAMYLCASSLGGPQHFGDGTRLSIL.

This rearrangement joins TRBV30 to TRBJ2-3, with D possibly being TRBD2 (5 bases). CDR1 and CDR2 from the germline V gene are GTSNPN and SVGIG (reference sequence). The CDR3 extends over 18 amino acids. The ends were cut back, 0 bases at V and 3 bases at J, with 22 bases in the middle. Here the CDR3 DNA reads TGTGCCTGGAGTGTACTAGGGTGGATTGGAATGGTGACAGATACGCAGTATTTT. Protein sequence: CAWSVLGWIGMVTDTQYF.

Regarding this clonotype: Its ends do not fully match the called genes, so a read error is possible. This sequence joins TRBV28 and TRBJ1-5; D may be TRBD1 (5 bases). Germline V gene lookup returns CDR1 MDHEN and CDR2 SYDVKM. The CDR3 covers 15 residues. For the CDR3, the DNA is TGTGCCAGCAGTTTGTTTAGGGGTCGAGATCATCCCCAGCATTTT. Translated, it gives CASSLFRGRDHPQHF.

This chain uses TRBV28 with TRBJ1-6; 8 nucleotides match TRBD1. The V segment lost 5 bases and the J segment 7 bases; nucleotides outside the gene matches: 10. The CDR3 runs to 16 residues. The germline CDR1 and CDR2 sequences are MDHEN and SYDVKM. CDR3 nucleotides: TGTGCCAGCAGTCCCGTTACAGGGGGGAAAAATTCACCCCTCCACTTT. The encoded protein is CASSPVTGGKNSPLHF.